The subject of this entry is one T cell receptor (beta chain). Its antigen is unidentified. The CDR3 runs 15 residues. Trimming left V 1 base short and J 6 bases short, with 13 bases between. Germline V CDR1 and CDR2: LNHDA, SQIVND (reference sequence). Pooled together were second doses at about 4 or about 12 weeks. Method: immunoSEQ multiplex PCR; TCRdb's copy keeps in-frame clones and lacks some. Of about 63,000 clones in the sample, about four fifths are singletons; the top ten hold about 6.3%. The sample is drawn from a study of T cell responses to AZD1222 COVID-19 vaccine. General observations from the study: Most donors were white British and more were female, and clonal diversity was possibly underestimated.

The chain joins TRBV19 to TRBJ1-5, with TRBD1 as a possible D gene (6 bases). The starting material was peripheral blood, obtained 28 days after the second AZD1222 dose. The clonotype originates from an adult who received the AZD1222 COVID-19 vaccine. DNA of the CDR3: TGTGCCAGTAGTATAGGAACAGGGAGGACTCAGCCCCAGCATTTT. Its translation: CASSIGTGRTQPQHF.